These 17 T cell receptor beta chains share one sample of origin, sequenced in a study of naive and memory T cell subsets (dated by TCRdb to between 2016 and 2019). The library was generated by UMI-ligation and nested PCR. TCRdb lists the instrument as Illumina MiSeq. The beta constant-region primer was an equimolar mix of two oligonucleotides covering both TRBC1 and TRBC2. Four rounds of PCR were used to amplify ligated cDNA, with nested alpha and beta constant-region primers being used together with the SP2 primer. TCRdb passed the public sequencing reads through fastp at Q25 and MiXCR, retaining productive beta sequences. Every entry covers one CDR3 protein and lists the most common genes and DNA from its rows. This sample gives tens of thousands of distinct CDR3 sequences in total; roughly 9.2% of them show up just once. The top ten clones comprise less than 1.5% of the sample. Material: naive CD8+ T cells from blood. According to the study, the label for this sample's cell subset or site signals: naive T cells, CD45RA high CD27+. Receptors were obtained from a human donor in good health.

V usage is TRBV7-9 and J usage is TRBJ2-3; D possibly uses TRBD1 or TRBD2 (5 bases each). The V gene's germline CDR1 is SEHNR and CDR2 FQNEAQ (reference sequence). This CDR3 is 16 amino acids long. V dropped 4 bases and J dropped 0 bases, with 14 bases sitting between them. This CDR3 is CASSSERDPSTDTQYF. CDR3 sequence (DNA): TGTGCCAGCAGCTCCGAACGGGACCCTAGCACAGATACGCAGTATTTT. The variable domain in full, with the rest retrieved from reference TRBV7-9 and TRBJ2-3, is DTGVSQNPRHKITKRGQNVTFRCDPISEHNRLYWYRQTLGQGPEFLTYFQNEAQLEKSRLLSDRFSAERPKGSFSTLEIQRTEQGDSAMYLCASSSERDPSTDTQYFGPGTRLTVL.

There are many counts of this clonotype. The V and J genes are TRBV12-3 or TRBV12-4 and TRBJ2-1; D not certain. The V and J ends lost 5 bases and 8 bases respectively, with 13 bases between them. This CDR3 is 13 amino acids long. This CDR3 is CASSLTLTDEQFF. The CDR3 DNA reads TGTGCCAGCAGTCTGACACTCACGGATGAGCAGTTCTTC.

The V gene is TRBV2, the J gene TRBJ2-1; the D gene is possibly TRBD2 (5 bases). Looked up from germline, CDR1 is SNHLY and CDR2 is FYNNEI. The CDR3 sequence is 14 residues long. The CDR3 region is CANIGESSYNEQFF. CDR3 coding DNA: TGTGCTAATATCGGGGAGAGCTCCTACAATGAGCAGTTCTTC.

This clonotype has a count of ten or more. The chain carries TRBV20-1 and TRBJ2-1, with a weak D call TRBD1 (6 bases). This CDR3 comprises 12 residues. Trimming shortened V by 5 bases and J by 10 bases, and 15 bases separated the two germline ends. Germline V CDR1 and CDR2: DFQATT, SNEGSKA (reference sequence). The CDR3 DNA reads TGCAGTGCTCCCGACGACCAGGGGGAGCAGTTCTTC. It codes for CSAPDDQGEQFF.

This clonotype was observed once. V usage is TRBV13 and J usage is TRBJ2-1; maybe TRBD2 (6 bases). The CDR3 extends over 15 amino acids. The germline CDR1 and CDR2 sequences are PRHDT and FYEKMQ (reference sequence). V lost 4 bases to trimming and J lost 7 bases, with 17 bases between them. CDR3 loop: CASSSSGLASNEQFF. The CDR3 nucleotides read TGTGCCAGCAGCTCCTCCGGCCTAGCGTCGAATGAGCAGTTCTTC.

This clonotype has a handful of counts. The CDR3 nucleotides are TGTGCCAGCAGCTCAGGGGGACAGGAGGAAAAACTGTTTTTT. This encodes CASSSGGQEEKLFF. This chain uses TRBV7-9 with TRBJ1-4, with TRBD1 matching 8 bases. Germline CDR1 reads SEHNR; CDR2 reads FQNEAQ (reference sequence). The CDR3 loop spans 14 amino acids. V gave up 4 bases and J gave up 8 bases; unmatched junction bases: 6.

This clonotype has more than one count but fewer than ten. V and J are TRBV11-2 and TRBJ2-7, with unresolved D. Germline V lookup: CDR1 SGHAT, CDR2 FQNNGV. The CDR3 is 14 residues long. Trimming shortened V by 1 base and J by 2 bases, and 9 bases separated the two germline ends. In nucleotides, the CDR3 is TGTGCCAGCAGCTTAGGTCCGTTCACCTACGAGCAGTACTTC. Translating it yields CASSLGPFTYEQYF.

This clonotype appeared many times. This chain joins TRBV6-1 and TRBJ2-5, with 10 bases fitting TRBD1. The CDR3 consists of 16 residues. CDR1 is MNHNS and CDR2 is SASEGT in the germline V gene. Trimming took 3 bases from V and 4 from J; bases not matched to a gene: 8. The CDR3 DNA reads TGTGCCAGCAGTGACGAACGGACAGGGGGTCGAGAGACCCAGTACTTC. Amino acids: CASSDERTGGRETQYF.

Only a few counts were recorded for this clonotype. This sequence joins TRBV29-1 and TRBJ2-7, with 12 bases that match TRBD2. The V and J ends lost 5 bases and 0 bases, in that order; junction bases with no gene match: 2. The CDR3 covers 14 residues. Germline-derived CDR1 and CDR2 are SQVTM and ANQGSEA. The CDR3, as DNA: TGCAGCGTTTCGACTAGCGGGAGCTCCTACGAGCAGTACTTC. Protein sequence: CSVSTSGSSYEQYF.

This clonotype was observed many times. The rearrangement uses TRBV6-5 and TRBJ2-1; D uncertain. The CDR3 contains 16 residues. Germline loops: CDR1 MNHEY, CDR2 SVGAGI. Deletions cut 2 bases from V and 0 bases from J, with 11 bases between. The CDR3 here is CASSYLPTSSYNEQFF. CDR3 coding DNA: TGTGCCAGCAGTTACCTCCCCACCTCCTCCTACAATGAGCAGTTCTTC.

The CDR3 nucleotides read TGTGCCAGCAGTTACGGGACAGCGAACACTGAAGCTTTCTTT. Translation gives CASSYGTANTEAFF. The chain has TRBV6-6 and TRBJ1-1; TRBD1 matches at 7 bases. The J segment lost 1 base and the V segment lost 2 bases, leaving 1 base of the junction unmatched. This CDR3 spans 14 amino acids. CDR1 is MNHNY, CDR2 SVGAGI, per germline (reference sequence).

The CDR3 sequence: CAGQSGSSYNEQFF. The CDR3 DNA reads TGTGCCGGTCAATCAGGGAGCTCCTACAATGAGCAGTTCTTC. J is TRBJ2-1 and V is TRBV2; D possibly matches TRBD1 or TRBD2 (5 bases each). CDR1 and CDR2 from the germline V gene are SNHLY and FYNNEI. This CDR3 is 14 amino acids long. With 11 bases removed from V and 0 bases from J, the gap between germline ends came to 14 bases.

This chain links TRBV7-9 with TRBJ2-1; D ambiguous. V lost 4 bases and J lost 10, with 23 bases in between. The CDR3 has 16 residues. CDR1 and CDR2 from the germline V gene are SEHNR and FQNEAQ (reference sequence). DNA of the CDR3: TGTGCCAGCAGCTCTGGGGTGGCTCCGCTTCTCAGGGAGCAGTTCTTC. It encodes CASSSGVAPLLREQFF.

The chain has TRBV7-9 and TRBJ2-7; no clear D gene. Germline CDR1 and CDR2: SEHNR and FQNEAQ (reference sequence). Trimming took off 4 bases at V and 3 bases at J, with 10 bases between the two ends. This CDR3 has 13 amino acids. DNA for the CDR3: TGTGCCAGCAGCTCCCCGATGCTCTACGAGCAGTACTTC. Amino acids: CASSSPMLYEQYF. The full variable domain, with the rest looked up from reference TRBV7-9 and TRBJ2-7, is DTGVSQNPRHKITKRGQNVTFRCDPISEHNRLYWYRQTLGQGPEFLTYFQNEAQLEKSRLLSDRFSAERPKGSFSTLEIQRTEQGDSAMYLCASSSPMLYEQYFGPGTRLTVT.

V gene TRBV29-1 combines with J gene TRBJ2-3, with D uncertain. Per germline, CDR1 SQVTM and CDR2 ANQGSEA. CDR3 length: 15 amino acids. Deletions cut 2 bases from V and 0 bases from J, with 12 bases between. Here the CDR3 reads CSVEIVSESTDTQYF. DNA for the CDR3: TGCAGCGTTGAAATAGTCAGCGAAAGCACAGATACGCAGTATTTT.

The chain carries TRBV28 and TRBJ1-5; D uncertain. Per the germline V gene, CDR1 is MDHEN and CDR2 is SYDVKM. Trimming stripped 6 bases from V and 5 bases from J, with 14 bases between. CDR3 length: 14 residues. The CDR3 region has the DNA TGTGCCAGCAGCTCCTGGGGATCGGATCAGCCCCAGCATTTT. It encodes CASSSWGSDQPQHF.

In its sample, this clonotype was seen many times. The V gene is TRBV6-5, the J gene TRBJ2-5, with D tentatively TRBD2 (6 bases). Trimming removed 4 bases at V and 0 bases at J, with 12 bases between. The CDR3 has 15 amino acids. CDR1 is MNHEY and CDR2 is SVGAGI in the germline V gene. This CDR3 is CASSSGAGHQETQYF. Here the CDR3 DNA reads TGTGCCAGCAGTTCCGGAGCGGGTCACCAAGAGACCCAGTACTTC.